These 13 T cell receptor beta chains share one sample of origin, sequenced in a study of blood T cell repertoires in COVID-19. Profiling relied on immunoSEQ multiplex PCR, and the TCRdb table lists in-frame clones only, not all of them. The table records about 150,000 clones, approximately 86% of them present only once. Sequencing used PBMCs or T cells enriched from blood (not recorded which). The receptor set was obtained from a woman aged 40 to 50 who had recovered from COVID-19.

The genes are TRBV10-3 and TRBJ1-2; D may be TRBD1 (6 bases). Germline values: CDR1 ENHRY, CDR2 SYGVKD. The CDR3 contains 14 residues. The V end was cut by 7 bases, the J end by 4 bases, with 16 bases between. CDR3 protein: CAITPTGQFYGYTF. The CDR3 bases are TGTGCCATCACGCCGACAGGCCAATTCTATGGCTACACCTTC.

V and J are TRBV10-3 and TRBJ2-2, with 7 bases fitting TRBD1. Germline V gene sequence: CDR1 ENHRY, CDR2 SYGVKD. The CDR3 covers 16 residues. Trimming took 3 bases from V and 0 from J; bases not matched to a gene: 4. CDR3 nucleotides: TGTGCCATCAGTGAACCGGACAGGACGAACACCGGGGAGCTGTTTTTT. Translation gives CAISEPDRTNTGELFF.

The chain's CDR3 is CSVGTDLPNQPQHF. As DNA, the CDR3 is TGCAGCGTTGGAACAGACCTACCAAATCAGCCCCAGCATTTT. The V call is TRBV29-1, the J call TRBJ1-5, with D unclear. Germline V lookup: CDR1 SQVTM, CDR2 ANQGSEA. The length of the CDR3 is 14 residues. V shed 4 bases and J shed 4 bases, with 14 bases lying between them.

This chain joins TRBV2 and TRBJ2-3, with 11 bases that match TRBD2. Trimming cost V 8 bases and J 3 bases; bases outside gene matches: 7. CDR3 length: 15 residues. Germline V gene sequence: CDR1 SNHLY, CDR2 FYNNEI. DNA of the CDR3: TGTGCCAGCCAAGTAGCGGGGGGGAAGACAGATACGCAGTATTTT. It specifies CASQVAGGKTDTQYF. Full variable domain (outside the CDR3, taken from reference TRBV2 and TRBJ2-3): EPEVTQTPSHQVTQMGQEVILRCVPISNHLYFYWYRQILGQKVEFLVSFYNNEISEKSEIFDDQFSVERPDGSNFTLKIRSTKLEDSAMYFCASQVAGGKTDTQYFGPGTRLTVL.

The CDR3 nucleotides read TGTGCCAGCAGCGCGACAGGGAAGACTGAAGCTTTCTTT. Protein: CASSATGKTEAFF. The chain couples TRBV5-4 to TRBJ1-1, with 7 bases identical to TRBD1. V shed 4 bases and J 5 bases; nucleotides not matched to a gene: 5. The CDR3 totals 13 residues. CDR1 SGHNT and CDR2 YYREEE come from the germline V gene (reference sequence).

The V call is TRBV30, the J call TRBJ1-4; no definite D call. CDR1 and CDR2 from the germline V gene are GTSNPN and SVGIG (reference sequence). Trimming shortened V by 2 bases and J by 2 bases, and 9 bases separated the two germline ends. The CDR3 extends over 14 amino acids. In DNA form, the CDR3 reads TGTGCCTGGAGTTTCAGTGGCACTAATGAAAAACTGTTTTTT. It specifies CAWSFSGTNEKLFF.

The sample holds a few counts of this clone. This chain uses TRBV30 with TRBJ2-7; the D is unclear. Germline V gene lookup returns CDR1 GTSNPN and CDR2 SVGIG (reference sequence). V was clipped by 2 bases and J by 6 bases, with 17 bases between them. The CDR3 has 14 residues. The CDR3 DNA reads as TGTGCCTGGAGTCGTCAGCGATACTCTGGCGAGCAGTACTTC. It is translated as CAWSRQRYSGEQYF.

The V and J genes are TRBV7-9 and TRBJ2-3, with a possible D match to TRBD1 (6 bases). Looked up from germline, CDR1 is SEHNR and CDR2 is FQNEAQ (reference sequence). Between the trimmed V and J ends, which lost 5 bases and 1 base, there was a span of 16 bases. This CDR3 is 16 amino acids long. CDR3 in amino acids: CASSQDRRGGTDTQYF. As DNA, the CDR3 is TGTGCCAGCAGCCAAGATCGCAGGGGTGGCACAGATACGCAGTATTTT.

The chain links TRBV21-1 to TRBJ2-7; the D call in the table, TRBD1, was not verified against the DNA. TRBV21-1 is marked as a pseudogene. This CDR3 region has 17 residues. In nucleotides, the CDR3 is TGTGCCAGCAGCATCAGAAGGACAGACCTGGCCTCATACGAGCAGTACTTC. It is translated as CASSIRRTDLASYEQYF.

V and J are TRBV3-1 (or the pseudogene TRBV3-2) and TRBJ2-5, with D perhaps TRBD1 (8 bases). V lost 8 bases and J lost 2, with 12 bases in between. CDR3 length: 13 residues. Germline loops: CDR1 LGHDT, CDR2 YNNKEL (reference sequence). The CDR3 DNA reads TGTGCCAGCGGACAGGGAGGGCAAGAGACCCAGTACTTC. It yields the protein CASGQGGQETQYF.

This sequence joins TRBV2 and TRBJ2-7, with 13 nucleotides matching TRBD2. The length of the CDR3 is 14 residues. Germline V gives CDR1 SNHLY, CDR2 FYNNEI. V was pared by 5 bases and J by 3 bases, with 1 base of the junction left unmatched. For the CDR3, the DNA is TGTGCCAGCAGTCGGACTAGCGGGAGCTACGAGCAGTACTTC. It yields the protein CASSRTSGSYEQYF.

The V and J genes are TRBV25-1 and TRBJ1-1; TRBD1 might be the D (6 bases). Germline lookup yields CDR1 MGHDK and CDR2 SYGVNS. V shed 5 bases and J shed 5 bases, with 12 bases lying between them. The CDR3 loop spans 13 amino acids. DNA of the CDR3: TGTGCCAGCAGTCAGGGGATGAGGACTGAAGCTTTCTTT. It encodes CASSQGMRTEAFF.

CDR3 bases: TGTGCTAGTGGTGATGAGTATAATTCACCCCTCCACTTT. Protein product: CASGDEYNSPLHF. The V call is TRBV12-5, the J call TRBJ1-6, with D uncertain. Germline V lookup: CDR1 LGHNT, CDR2 FRNRAP. V lost 5 bases and J 4 bases, leaving 6 bases between the germline ends. The CDR3 length is 13 residues.